These T cell receptor beta chains were read from a single sample in a study of lymphopenia after photon versus proton radiotherapy. The method was immunoSEQ multiplex PCR; TCRdb's version includes in-frame clones alone and lacks a portion of them. The repertoire holds some 25,000 clones, with 90% as singletons. The sequencing here drew on peripheral blood, taken from a patient treated with photon-based radiotherapy. The receptor set was obtained from a woman aged 45-60 years with cholangiocarcinoma. The CDR3 runs from the conserved cysteine through the conserved F or W. D genes are given only for firm matches. Part of the rows lack a size; the others show once, few, many or a class for expanded clones.

15	TRBV9	TRBJ2-1	TRBD1	-	CASSVQGAAYNEQFF	TGTGCCAGCAGCGTTCAGGGGGCCGCCTACAATGAGCAGTTCTTC
10	TRBV10-1	TRBJ2-1	-	once	CASSANEQFF	TGCGCCAGCAGTGCAAATGAGCAGTTCTTC
13	TRBV2	TRBJ1-1	-	-	CATLQDMNTEAFF	TGTGCCACCTTACAGGATATGAACACTGAAGCTTTCTTT
14	TRBV19	TRBJ1-2	-	-	CASSIVGIYYGYTF	TGTGCCAGTAGTATAGTCGGCATATACTATGGCTACACCTTC
14	TRBV11-2	TRBJ1-2	-	-	CASSYRQVGYGYTF	TGTGCCAGCAGCTACCGACAGGTCGGCTATGGCTACACCTTC
16	TRBV30	TRBJ2-4	-	-	CAWSHDRGTAKNIQYF	TGTGCCTGGAGTCACGACCGGGGGACAGCCAAAAACATTCAGTACTTC
19	TRBV7-8	TRBJ1-6	-	-	CASSLQVLGRLSYNSPLHF	TGTGCCAGCAGCTTACAAGTTCTGGGGAGGCTCTCCTATAATTCACCCCTCCACTTT
14	TRBV6-6	TRBJ1-1	-	-	CASSYPSMNTEAFF	TGTGCCAGCAGTTATCCTTCCATGAACACTGAAGCTTTCTTT
15	TRBV7-8	TRBJ1-1	-	-	CASSSGARGGTEAFF	TGTGCCAGCAGCTCAGGTGCCAGGGGTGGCACTGAAGCTTTCTTT
14	TRBV19	TRBJ1-2	-	-	CASSTTTGNYGYTF	TGTGCCAGTAGTACAACGACAGGCAACTATGGCTACACCTTC
12	TRBV29-1	TRBJ1-1	TRBD1	-	CSVKQGPTSAFF	TGCAGCGTTAAACAGGGGCCGACCTCAGCTTTCTTT
14	TRBV7-2	TRBJ1-2	TRBD1	-	CASTPSETGTRYTF	TGTGCCAGCACCCCTTCCGAGACAGGGACTCGCTACACCTTC
14	TRBV19	TRBJ1-3	-	-	CASRDTGSGNTIYF	TGTGCCAGTAGAGATACAGGGTCTGGAAACACCATATATTTT
15	TRBV28	TRBJ1-4	TRBD1	-	CASSPPGQRNEKLFF	TGTGCCAGCAGTCCCCCGGGACAGAGGAATGAAAAACTGTTTTTT
14	TRBV27	TRBJ1-5	-	-	CASRLSGNNQPQHF	TGTGCCAGCAGACTTAGTGGGAACAATCAGCCCCAGCATTTT
14	TRBV29-1	TRBJ2-7	TRBD1	-	CSVRTGKGSYEQYF	TGCAGCGTCAGGACAGGAAAGGGGTCCTACGAGCAGTACTTC
15	TRBV5-1	TRBJ1-2	TRBD1	-	CASSLGTGGAKGYTF	TGCGCCAGCAGCTTGGGGACAGGGGGCGCGAAGGGCTACACCTTC
13	TRBV6-1	TRBJ2-4	-	-	CASKTVSLNIQYF	TGTGCCAGCAAGACGGTGAGCTTAAACATTCAGTACTTC
14	TRBV7-2	TRBJ2-5	TRBD1	-	CASRPPGQGETQYF	TGTGCCAGCAGGCCCCCGGGACAGGGGGAGACCCAGTACTTC
13	TRBV7-9	TRBJ2-3	TRBD2	-	CASSWGGEDTQYF	TGTGCCAGCAGCTGGGGAGGGGAGGATACGCAGTATTTT
16	TRBV2	TRBJ1-4	TRBD1	-	CASSGQGGITNEKLFF	TGTGCCAGCAGTGGACAGGGCGGCATAACTAATGAAAAACTGTTTTTT
15	TRBV7-9	TRBJ2-1	TRBD2	-	CASSLVSGAGNEQFF	TGTGCCAGCAGCTTAGTTAGCGGGGCGGGTAATGAGCAGTTCTTC
15	TRBV6-1	TRBJ1-2	TRBD1	-	CASSAPGQGRGGYTF	TGTGCCAGCAGTGCTCCGGGACAGGGGAGAGGGGGCTACACCTTC
15	TRBV5-1	TRBJ2-7	-	-	CASSLAGDRMDEQYF	TGCGCCAGCAGCTTGGCGGGGGATCGTATGGACGAGCAGTACTTC
14	TRBV19	TRBJ1-1	-	few	CASSPGGRNTEAFF	TGTGCCAGTAGTCCAGGCGGCAGGAACACTGAAGCTTTCTTT
13	TRBV14	TRBJ2-4	-	once	CASSQRPVNIQYF	TGTGCCAGCAGCCAACGCCCAGTAAACATTCAGTACTTC
14	TRBV6-5	TRBJ2-6	-	-	CASRAASGANVLTF	TGTGCCAGCAGGGCAGCCTCTGGGGCCAACGTCCTGACTTTC
15	TRBV5-1	TRBJ2-7	TRBD1	-	CASSLMGQGGNEQYF	TGCGCCAGCAGCTTGATGGGACAGGGGGGCAACGAGCAGTACTTC
15	TRBV7-2	TRBJ2-1	-	-	CASRATGVSYNEQFF	TGTGCCAGCCGAGCCACTGGGGTCTCCTACAATGAGCAGTTCTTC
13	TRBV5-5	TRBJ1-1	TRBD1	-	CASSQGADTEAFF	TGTGCCAGCAGCCAGGGGGCGGACACTGAAGCTTTCTTT
13	TRBV28	TRBJ2-5	TRBD1	-	CASTGQPQETQYF	TGTGCCAGCACGGGACAGCCCCAAGAGACCCAGTACTTC
15	TRBV5-1	TRBJ1-5	TRBD1	-	CASSTDDRAGQPQHF	TGCGCCAGCAGCACCGACGACAGGGCGGGACAGCCCCAGCATTTT
17	TRBV11-2	TRBJ2-2	-	-	CASSLVRAVSNTGELFF	TGTGCCAGCAGCTTAGTAAGAGCGGTTTCGAACACCGGGGAGCTGTTTTTT
14	TRBV5-4	TRBJ1-2	TRBD1	-	CASSLDRGHYGYTF	TGTGCCAGCAGCTTGGACAGGGGGCACTATGGCTACACCTTC
17	TRBV28	TRBJ2-1	TRBD2	-	CASSSSSGGTPYNEQFF	TGTGCCAGCAGTTCCTCTAGCGGGGGGACACCCTACAATGAGCAGTTCTTC
13	TRBV25-1	TRBJ1-1	TRBD1	-	CASSSTGRAEAFF	TGTGCCAGCAGTTCGACAGGGAGGGCTGAAGCTTTCTTT
17	TRBV18	TRBJ2-3	TRBD1	-	CASSPPTGQGHTDTQYF	TGTGCCAGCTCACCACCAACGGGACAGGGTCACACAGATACGCAGTATTTT
15	TRBV6-5	TRBJ1-6	-	-	CASSYSGRINSPLHF	TGTGCCAGCAGTTACTCCGGCAGAATTAATTCACCCCTCCACTTT
15	TRBV5-1	TRBJ2-2	-	-	CASSLELGQTGELFF	TGCGCCAGCAGCTTGGAACTAGGCCAAACCGGGGAGCTGTTTTTT
14	TRBV11-2	TRBJ1-2	-	-	CASSLDWGPYGYTF	TGTGCCAGCAGCTTAGATTGGGGCCCCTATGGCTACACCTTC
12	TRBV5-6	TRBJ2-1	-	-	CASSFTRNEQFF	TGTGCCAGCAGCTTCACGCGGAATGAGCAGTTCTTC
14	TRBV7-7	TRBJ2-5	TRBD1	-	CASSGQGVEETQYF	TGTGCTAGCAGCGGACAGGGGGTGGAGGAGACCCAGTACTTC
15	TRBV7-2	TRBJ2-3	-	-	CASSLGRDSTDTQYF	TGTGCCAGCAGCTTAGGTCGGGACAGCACAGATACGCAGTATTTT
14	TRBV14	TRBJ1-1	-	-	CASSQDQGWTEAFF	TGTGCCAGCAGCCAAGACCAGGGGTGGACTGAAGCTTTCTTT
16	TRBV5-1	TRBJ1-4	TRBD1	-	CASSFGQGTEYEKLFF	TGCGCCAGCAGCTTCGGACAGGGCACGGAGTACGAAAAACTGTTTTTT
15	TRBV4-3	TRBJ1-2	-	-	CASSQGGGWLYGYTF	TGCGCCAGCAGCCAAGGTGGGGGGTGGCTCTATGGCTACACCTTT
15	TRBV7-9	TRBJ1-2	-	-	CASSYLGEIAYGYTF	TGTGCCAGCAGCTACCTAGGGGAGATCGCCTATGGCTACACCTTC
13	TRBV28	TRBJ1-2	-	-	CASRDGTDYGYTF	TGTGCCAGCAGAGACGGGACGGACTATGGCTACACCTTC
14	TRBV4-1	TRBJ1-1	TRBD1	once	CASSQGGGRGLAFF	TGCGCCAGCAGCCAAGGTGGGGGCAGGGGGCTTGCTTTCTTT
18	TRBV7-8	TRBJ2-5	-	-	CASSHPPPGTFRGETQYF	TGTGCCAGCAGCCATCCCCCCCCCGGGACTTTCAGGGGAGAGACCCAGTACTTC
15	TRBV6-6	TRBJ1-2	-	-	CASSYSNGPSYGYTF	TGTGCCAGCAGTTACTCGAACGGGCCCTCCTATGGCTACACCTTC
14	TRBV9	TRBJ1-6	-	-	CASSVLRDNSPLHF	TGTGCCAGCAGCGTACTACGGGATAATTCACCCCTCCACTTT
13	TRBV10-3	TRBJ2-7	-	-	CAIKGQGSYEQYF	TGTGCCATCAAAGGGCAGGGGTCGTACGAGCAGTACTTC
16	TRBV11-2	TRBJ1-1	TRBD1	-	CASSLEGDRVNPEAFF	TGTGCCAGCAGCTTAGAGGGGGACAGGGTCAACCCTGAAGCTTTCTTT
13	TRBV19	TRBJ1-2	-	-	CASSLTVVYGYTF	TGTGCCAGTAGTTTGACAGTAGTCTATGGCTACACCTTC